The sequence of this T cell receptor beta chain was determined in a study of molecular identifiers for immune sequencing clone quantification. The overall study: In replicates, RNA taken from approximately 20,000 or 100,000 naive CD8 cells was divided five ways, and four portions underwent sequencing.

Sorted inputs of about 17,000 to 1,100,000 cells, with 10%, 30% or 50% RNA, yielded naive CD8 libraries. Using a CD8+CD4-CCR7+CD45RA+ phenotype, naive CD8 T cells were sorted. This clonotype was seen only a few times. As yet, its antigen is unknown. The CDR3 runs 15 residues. Germline values: CDR1 MDHEN, CDR2 SYDVKM. With V trimmed by 7 bases and J by 4 bases, 13 bases remained unmatched. TCRdb itself ran the PCR reads through MiXCR, one entry per CDR3 protein. The sample has about half a million distinct CDR3 sequences; roughly 23% are singletons. Study results and limitations: Clones carrying above 20 RNA copies accounted for over 99% of effector molecules, under 1% in naive cells.

The sample taken for sequencing was naive CD8+ T cells from blood, with Jurkat cell RNA spiked in. Described subset: FACS-sorted CD8+CD4-CCR7+CD45RA+ naive T cells. V usage is TRBV28 and J usage is TRBJ2-7, with TRBD2 identical over 7 bases. This TCR came from a human donor in good health. Some libraries in this study had Jurkat cell RNA spiked in. The CDR3 coding sequence is TGTGCCAGCAACCCAGCGGGCGGGAGTCCTTACGAGCAGTACTTC. It translates to CASNPAGGSPYEQYF.